Sequencing of this TCR beta chain was carried out in a study of graft-versus-host responses after intestinal transplantation. General observations from the study: Levels of circulating GvH clones at their peak were associated with early post-transplant HvG declines. Recipient bone marrow held GvH clones, some seen earlier in ileum or blood.

Concerning this clone: Its specificity is unknown.

TCRdb's table, derived via immunoSEQ multiplex PCR, lists solely in-frame clones and lacks some. Of 65,000 to 100,000 clones in the sample, about 90% are singletons; the top ten hold roughly 0.4%. CDR3 length: 12 residues. Trimming cost V 2 bases and J 12 bases, with 11 bases left between them. Germline values: CDR1 SEHNR, CDR2 FQNEAQ (reference sequence). This chain links TRBV7-9 with TRBJ2-1; TRBD2 might be the D (5 bases). The sequenced sample was unstimulated CD8+ T cells sorted from spleen or lymph node cells, obtained before transplant. The receptor's source is a human donor who was the organ donor for an intestinal transplant. The CDR3 DNA reads TGTGCCAGCAGCTTATTGGCGGACTCGCAGTTCTTC. Residues: CASSLLADSQFF.